This T cell receptor (beta chain) was identified during a study of T cells in Graves' hyperthyroidism and ophthalmopathy. Researchers amplified the TCR beta CDR3 regions from RNA transcripts. Carried out on the TCR CDR3, a first-round RT-PCR used the HTBI primer set. Each CDR3 protein is one row after TCRdb ran MiXCR on the multiplex PCR reads. The table includes a few hundred thousand distinct CDR3 sequences, roughly 15% detected once. This CDR3 region has 14 residues. Trimming at V came to 9 bases and at J to 4 bases, leaving 7 bases not matched to a gene. CDR1 WSHSY and CDR2 SAAADI come from the germline V gene.

The clonotype was recovered from a woman in her 40s with Graves' hyperthyroidism. Source material: blood. The chain employs TRBV10-2 and TRBJ2-2; 8 nucleotides agree with TRBD2. CDR3 amino acids: CASKLAGFTGELFF. The CDR3 nucleotides read TGCGCCAGTAAGCTAGCGGGCTTCACCGGGGAGCTGTTTTTT.